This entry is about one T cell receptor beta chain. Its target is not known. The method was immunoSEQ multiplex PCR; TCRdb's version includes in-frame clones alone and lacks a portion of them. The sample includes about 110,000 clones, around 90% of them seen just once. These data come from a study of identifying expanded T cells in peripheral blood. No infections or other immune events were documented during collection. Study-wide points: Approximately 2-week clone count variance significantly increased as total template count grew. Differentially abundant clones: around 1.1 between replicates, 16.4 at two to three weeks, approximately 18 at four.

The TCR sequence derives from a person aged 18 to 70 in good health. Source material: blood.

The CDR3 DNA reads TGCGCCAGCAGCTTGCTGGACGGGAACTATGGCTACACCTTC. It translates to CASSLLDGNYGYTF. The J gene is TRBJ1-2, the V gene TRBV5-1; D remains ambiguous. Trimming removed 1 base at V and 2 bases at J, with 9 bases between. The CDR3 sequence is 14 residues long. The germline gives CDR1 SGHRS, CDR2 YFSETQ.